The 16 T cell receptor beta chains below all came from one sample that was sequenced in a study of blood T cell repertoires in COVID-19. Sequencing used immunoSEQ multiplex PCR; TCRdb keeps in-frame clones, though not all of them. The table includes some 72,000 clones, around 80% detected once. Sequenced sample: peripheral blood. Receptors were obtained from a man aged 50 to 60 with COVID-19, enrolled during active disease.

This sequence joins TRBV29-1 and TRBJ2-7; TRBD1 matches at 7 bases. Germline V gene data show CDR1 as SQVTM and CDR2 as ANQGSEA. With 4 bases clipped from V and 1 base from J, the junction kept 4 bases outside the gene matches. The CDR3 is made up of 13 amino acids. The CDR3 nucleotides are TGCAGCGTTGGCGCACAGGGGTCCTACGAGCAGTACTTC. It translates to CSVGAQGSYEQYF.

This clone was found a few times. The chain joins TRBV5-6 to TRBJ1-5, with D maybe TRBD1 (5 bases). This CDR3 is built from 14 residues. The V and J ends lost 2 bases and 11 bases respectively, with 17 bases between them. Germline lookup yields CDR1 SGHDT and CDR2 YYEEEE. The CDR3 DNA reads TGTGCCAGCAGCTTCGGGGTCTCCGGGGGAGCCCAGCATTTT. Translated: CASSFGVSGGAQHF.

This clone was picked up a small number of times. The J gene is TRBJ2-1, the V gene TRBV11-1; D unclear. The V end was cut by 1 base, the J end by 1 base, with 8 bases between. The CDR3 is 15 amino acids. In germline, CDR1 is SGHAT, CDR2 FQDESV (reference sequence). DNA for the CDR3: TGTGCCAGCAGCTTAGAACGGGTTTCCTACAATGAGCAGTTCTTC. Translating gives CASSLERVSYNEQFF.

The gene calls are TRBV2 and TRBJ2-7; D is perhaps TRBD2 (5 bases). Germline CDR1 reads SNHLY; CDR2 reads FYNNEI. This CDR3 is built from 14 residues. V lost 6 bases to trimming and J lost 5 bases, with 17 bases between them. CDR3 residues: CASSSGLRGDEQYF. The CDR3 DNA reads TGTGCCAGCAGCTCGGGCCTCCGGGGTGACGAGCAGTACTTC.

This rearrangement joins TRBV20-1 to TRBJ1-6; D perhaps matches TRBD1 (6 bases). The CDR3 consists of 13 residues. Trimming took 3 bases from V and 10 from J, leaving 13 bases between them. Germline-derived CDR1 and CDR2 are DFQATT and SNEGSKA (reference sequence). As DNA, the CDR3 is TGCAGTGCTAGTCACCGGGACAACTCACCCCTCCACTTT. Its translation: CSASHRDNSPLHF.

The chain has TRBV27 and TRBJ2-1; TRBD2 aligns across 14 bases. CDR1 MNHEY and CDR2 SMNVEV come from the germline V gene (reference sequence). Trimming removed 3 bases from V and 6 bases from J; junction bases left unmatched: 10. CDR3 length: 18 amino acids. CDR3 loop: CASSFLRTSGRSGNEQFF. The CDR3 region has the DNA TGTGCCAGCAGTTTTCTCCGGACTAGCGGGAGGTCGGGCAATGAGCAGTTCTTC.

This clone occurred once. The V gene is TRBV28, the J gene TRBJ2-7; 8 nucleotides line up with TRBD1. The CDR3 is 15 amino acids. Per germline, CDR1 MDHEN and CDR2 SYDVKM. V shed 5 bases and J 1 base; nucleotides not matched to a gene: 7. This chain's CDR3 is CASSLPQGASYEQYF. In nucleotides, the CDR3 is TGTGCCAGCAGTCTCCCCCAGGGGGCTTCCTACGAGCAGTACTTC.

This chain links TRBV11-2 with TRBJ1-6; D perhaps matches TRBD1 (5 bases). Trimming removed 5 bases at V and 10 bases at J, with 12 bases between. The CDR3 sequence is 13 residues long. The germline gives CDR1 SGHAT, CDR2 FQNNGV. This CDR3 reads CASSQGLPSPLHF. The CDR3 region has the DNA TGTGCCAGCAGCCAGGGTTTACCCTCACCCCTCCACTTT.

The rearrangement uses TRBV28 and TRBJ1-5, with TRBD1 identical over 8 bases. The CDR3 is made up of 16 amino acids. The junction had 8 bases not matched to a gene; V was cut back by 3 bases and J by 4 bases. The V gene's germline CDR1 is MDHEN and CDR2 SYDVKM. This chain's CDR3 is CASSFHGQGPNQPQHF. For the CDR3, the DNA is TGTGCCAGCAGTTTTCATGGACAGGGTCCAAATCAGCCCCAGCATTTT. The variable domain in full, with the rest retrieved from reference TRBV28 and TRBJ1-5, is DVKVTQSSRYLVKRTGEKVFLECVQDMDHENMFWYRQDPGLGLRLIYFSYDVKMKEKGDIPEGYSVSREKKERFSLILESASTNQTSMYLCASSFHGQGPNQPQHFGDGTRLSIL.

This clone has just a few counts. This CDR3 is CASSQGGIAGWADTQYF. CDR3 in DNA: TGTGCCAGCAGCCAGGGTGGAATAGCGGGATGGGCAGATACGCAGTATTTT. This chain uses TRBV3-1 (or the pseudogene TRBV3-2) with TRBJ2-3, with 8 bases matching TRBD2. Trimming removed 3 bases from V and 4 bases from J; junction bases left unmatched: 12. Germline V lookup: CDR1 LGHDT, CDR2 YNNKEL (reference sequence). The CDR3 runs to 17 residues.

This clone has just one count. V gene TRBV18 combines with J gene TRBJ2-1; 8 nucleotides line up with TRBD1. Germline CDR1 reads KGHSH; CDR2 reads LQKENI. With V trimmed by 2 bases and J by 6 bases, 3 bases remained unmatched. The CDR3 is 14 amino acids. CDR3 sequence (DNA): TGTGCCAGCTCACCAATGACAGGGGCCAATGAGCAGTTCTTC. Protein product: CASSPMTGANEQFF.

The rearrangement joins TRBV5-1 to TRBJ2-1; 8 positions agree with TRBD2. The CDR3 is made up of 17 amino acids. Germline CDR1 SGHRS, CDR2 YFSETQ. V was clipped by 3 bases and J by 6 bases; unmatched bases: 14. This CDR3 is CASSWGLRGGRSNEQFF. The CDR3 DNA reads TGCGCCAGCAGCTGGGGGCTAAGGGGCGGGAGGAGCAATGAGCAGTTCTTC.

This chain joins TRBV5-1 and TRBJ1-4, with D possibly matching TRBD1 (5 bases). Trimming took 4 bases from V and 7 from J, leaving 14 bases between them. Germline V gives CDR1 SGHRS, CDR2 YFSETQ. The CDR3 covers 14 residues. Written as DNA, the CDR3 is TGCGCCAGCAGCCTTGATCAGGGTGGTGAAAAACTGTTTTTT. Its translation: CASSLDQGGEKLFF.

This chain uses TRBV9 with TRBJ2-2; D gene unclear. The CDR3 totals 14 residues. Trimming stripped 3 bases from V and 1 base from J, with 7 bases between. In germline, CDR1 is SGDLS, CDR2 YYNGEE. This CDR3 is CASSALMNTGELFF. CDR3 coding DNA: TGTGCCAGCAGCGCCCTTATGAACACCGGGGAGCTGTTTTTT.

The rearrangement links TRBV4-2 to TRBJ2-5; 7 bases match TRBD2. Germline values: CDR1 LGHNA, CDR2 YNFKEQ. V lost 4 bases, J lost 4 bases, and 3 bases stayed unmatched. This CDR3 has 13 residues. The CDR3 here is CASSPREGETQYF. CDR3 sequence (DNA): TGTGCCAGCAGCCCCAGGGAGGGAGAGACCCAGTACTTC.

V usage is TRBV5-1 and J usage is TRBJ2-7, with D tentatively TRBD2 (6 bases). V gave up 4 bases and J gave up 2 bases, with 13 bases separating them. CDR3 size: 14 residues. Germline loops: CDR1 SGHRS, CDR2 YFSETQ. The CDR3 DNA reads TGCGCCAGCAGCAGGGACTCCAATCCCTACGAGCAGTACTTC. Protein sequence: CASSRDSNPYEQYF.